Listed below are T cell receptor beta chains from one sample, sequenced in a study of blood T cells in healthy people across ages. TCRdb used MiXCR to reprocess the 5' RACE reads, holding one entry per CDR3 protein. The sample contains 800,000 to 950,000 distinct CDR3 sequences, roughly 40% of which appear only once. The sample comprised blood. These TCRs come from a man aged 18 to 30 in good health. CDR3s include the opening cysteine and the closing phenylalanine or tryptophan. D genes are given only for firm matches. Size is omitted from some rows. Given values are once, few, many or a class for expanded clones.

J gene: TRBJ1-1; V gene: TRBV4-3; CDR3 length: 15; D gene: NA; clone size: NA; CDR3 DNA: TGCGCCAGCAGCCAAGATTTGGTCGGGGGGACTGAAGCTTTCTTT; CDR3 protein: CASSQDLVGGTEAFF
J gene: TRBJ2-1; V gene: TRBV7-3; CDR3 length: 18; D gene: NA; clone size: NA; CDR3 DNA: TGTGCCAGCAGCTTAAACGTCAGAGTTGCGGTCTCTTCCTACGAGCAGTTCTTC; CDR3 protein: CASSLNVRVAVSSYEQFF
J gene: TRBJ1-6; V gene: TRBV4-3; CDR3 length: 20; D gene: NA; clone size: NA; CDR3 DNA: TGCGCCAGCAGCCAAGGCATTCCGCCCAGGGCTAACGGGATCGATTCACCCCTCCACTTT; CDR3 protein: CASSQGIPPRANGIDSPLHF
J gene: TRBJ1-3; V gene: TRBV20-1; CDR3 length: 15; D gene: NA; clone size: NA; CDR3 DNA: TGCAGTGCTAGAGAATCCATGAACTCTGGAAACACCATATATTTT; CDR3 protein: CSARESMNSGNTIYF
J gene: TRBJ2-1; V gene: TRBV14; CDR3 length: 15; D gene: TRBD2; clone size: NA; CDR3 DNA: TGTGCCAGCAGCCAAACGGGACTAGCTTACGATGAGCAGTTCTTC; CDR3 protein: CASSQTGLAYDEQFF
J gene: TRBJ2-7; V gene: TRBV20-1; CDR3 length: 14; D gene: TRBD1; clone size: few; CDR3 DNA: TGCAGTGCTAGTCACGCCGACAGGGGCCACGAGCAGTACTTC; CDR3 protein: CSASHADRGHEQYF
J gene: TRBJ2-1; V gene: TRBV6-1; CDR3 length: 13; D gene: NA; clone size: few; CDR3 DNA: TGTGCCAGCGAGGGGAGCTCCTACAATGAGCAGTTCTTC; CDR3 protein: CASEGSSYNEQFF
J gene: TRBJ2-7; V gene: TRBV7-2; CDR3 length: 10; D gene: NA; clone size: NA; CDR3 DNA: TGTGCCAGCAGCCAATACGAGCAGTACTTC; CDR3 protein: CASSQYEQYF
J gene: TRBJ2-5; V gene: TRBV7-9; CDR3 length: 15; D gene: TRBD1; clone size: NA; CDR3 DNA: TGTGCCAGCAGCTCCGCCGGGACAGGGGAAGAGACCCAGTACTTC; CDR3 protein: CASSSAGTGEETQYF
J gene: TRBJ2-2; V gene: TRBV12-3/TRBV12-4; CDR3 length: 15; D gene: TRBD1; clone size: NA; CDR3 DNA: TGTGCCAGCAGCTCGCACAGGGGAGAAACCGGGGAGCTGTTTTTT; CDR3 protein: CASSSHRGETGELFF
J gene: TRBJ1-4; V gene: TRBV4-2; CDR3 length: 15; D gene: TRBD1; clone size: NA; CDR3 DNA: TGTGCCAGCAGCCAAGACGACAGGGGAGGTGAAAAACTGTTTTTT; CDR3 protein: CASSQDDRGGEKLFF
J gene: TRBJ1-1; V gene: TRBV7-2; CDR3 length: 14; D gene: NA; clone size: NA; CDR3 DNA: TGTGCCAGCAGCTTAGGTCCAGGGGCCACTGAAGCTTTCTTT; CDR3 protein: CASSLGPGATEAFF
J gene: TRBJ2-3; V gene: TRBV28; CDR3 length: 12; D gene: NA; clone size: few; CDR3 DNA: TGTGCCAGCACCCCACGCACAGATACGCAGTATTTT; CDR3 protein: CASTPRTDTQYF
J gene: TRBJ2-3; V gene: TRBV27; CDR3 length: 15; D gene: NA; clone size: NA; CDR3 DNA: TGTGCCAGCAGTTTAGGGGCGGGCCTCACAGATACGCAGTATTTT; CDR3 protein: CASSLGAGLTDTQYF
J gene: TRBJ1-2; V gene: TRBV6-5; CDR3 length: 17; D gene: NA; clone size: few; CDR3 DNA: TGTGCCAGCAGTTACTCCCGGGAGGTGGCACGCACCTATGGCTACACCTTC; CDR3 protein: CASSYSREVARTYGYTF
J gene: TRBJ2-2; V gene: TRBV20-1; CDR3 length: 15; D gene: TRBD1; clone size: NA; CDR3 DNA: TGCAGTGCTCGCCCTACAGGGGCCTTAGCCGGGGAGCTGTTTTTT; CDR3 protein: CSARPTGALAGELFF
J gene: TRBJ2-1; V gene: TRBV20-1; CDR3 length: 17; D gene: TRBD1; clone size: few; CDR3 DNA: TGCAGTGCTAGATTAAACCAGGGGGCACCAGCATACAATGAGCAGTTCTTC; CDR3 protein: CSARLNQGAPAYNEQFF
J gene: TRBJ1-4; V gene: TRBV2; CDR3 length: 15; D gene: TRBD1; clone size: NA; CDR3 DNA: TGTGCCAGCAGTAACCGGGACAGCACCTGGGTTCGGCTGTTTTTT; CDR3 protein: CASSNRDSTWVRLFF
J gene: TRBJ1-6; V gene: TRBV4-3; CDR3 length: 19; D gene: NA; clone size: NA; CDR3 DNA: TGCGCCAGCAGCCTCTTCGGGCCCGCCGAAAGCTCCTATAATTCACCCCTCCACTTT; CDR3 protein: CASSLFGPAESSYNSPLHF
J gene: TRBJ1-2; V gene: TRBV2; CDR3 length: 12; D gene: NA; clone size: NA; CDR3 DNA: TGTGCCAACAGTCGGGGAAACTCTGGCTACACCTTC; CDR3 protein: CANSRGNSGYTF
J gene: TRBJ2-7; V gene: TRBV6-2/TRBV6-3; CDR3 length: 13; D gene: NA; clone size: NA; CDR3 DNA: TGTGCCAGCGGTTGGACAGCCTTCTACGAGCAGTACTTC; CDR3 protein: CASGWTAFYEQYF
J gene: TRBJ1-6; V gene: TRBV6-1; CDR3 length: 14; D gene: NA; clone size: few; CDR3 DNA: TGTGCCAGCAGTGACGGCGAACTTGGTTCACCCCTCCACTTT; CDR3 protein: CASSDGELGSPLHF
J gene: TRBJ2-3; V gene: TRBV6-2/TRBV6-3; CDR3 length: 14; D gene: NA; clone size: NA; CDR3 DNA: TGTGCCAGCAGTTACTGGGCGAGAGCAGATACGCAGTATTTT; CDR3 protein: CASSYWARADTQYF
J gene: TRBJ2-3; V gene: TRBV12-5; CDR3 length: 16; D gene: NA; clone size: NA; CDR3 DNA: TGTGCTAGTGGTTTGCCCCGGGGGGCGGGCACAGATACGCAGTATTTT; CDR3 protein: CASGLPRGAGTDTQYF
J gene: TRBJ1-2; V gene: TRBV10-3; CDR3 length: 16; D gene: TRBD1; clone size: NA; CDR3 DNA: TGTGCCATCAAAGAATCGCCAGGGGGCGATGCCTATGGCTACACCTTC; CDR3 protein: CAIKESPGGDAYGYTF
J gene: TRBJ2-7; V gene: TRBV25-1; CDR3 length: 16; D gene: TRBD1; clone size: NA; CDR3 DNA: TGTGCCAGCAGTGATTCTCCTCCGGGACAGGGATACGAGCAGTACTTC; CDR3 protein: CASSDSPPGQGYEQYF
J gene: TRBJ2-3; V gene: TRBV29-1; CDR3 length: 14; D gene: TRBD2; clone size: NA; CDR3 DNA: TGCAGCGTTGAGCGGGGGAAGGATGCAGATACGCAGTATTTT; CDR3 protein: CSVERGKDADTQYF
J gene: TRBJ2-7; V gene: TRBV10-3; CDR3 length: 16; D gene: NA; clone size: many; CDR3 DNA: TGTGCCATCAGTGAGTCAGGTGGCAGGGTAGGTTCCGAGCAGTACTTC; CDR3 protein: CAISESGGRVGSEQYF
J gene: TRBJ2-1; V gene: TRBV20-1; CDR3 length: 14; D gene: TRBD2; clone size: NA; CDR3 DNA: TGCAGTGCGTATGGGACTAGCGGGGGCAATGAGCAGTTCTTC; CDR3 protein: CSAYGTSGGNEQFF
J gene: TRBJ1-4; V gene: TRBV4-3; CDR3 length: 16; D gene: NA; clone size: NA; CDR3 DNA: TGCGCCAGCAGCCAAGACGGTCCAGCAACTAATGAAAAACTGTTTTTT; CDR3 protein: CASSQDGPATNEKLFF
J gene: TRBJ1-1; V gene: TRBV4-3; CDR3 length: 13; D gene: NA; clone size: many; CDR3 DNA: TGCGCCAGCAGCCAAGAATTGAACACTGAAGCTTTCTTT; CDR3 protein: CASSQELNTEAFF
J gene: TRBJ1-6; V gene: TRBV4-2; CDR3 length: 15; D gene: NA; clone size: NA; CDR3 DNA: TGTGCCAGCAGCCAGGAGGACGGTTTTAATTTACCCCTCCACTTT; CDR3 protein: CASSQEDGFNLPLHF
J gene: TRBJ1-4; V gene: TRBV20-1; CDR3 length: 14; D gene: NA; clone size: few; CDR3 DNA: TGCAGTGCTCCCGAAGGGTTTCGTCTTGAAAAACTGTTTTTT; CDR3 protein: CSAPEGFRLEKLFF
J gene: TRBJ1-2; V gene: TRBV4-3; CDR3 length: 17; D gene: NA; clone size: NA; CDR3 DNA: TGCGCCAGCAGCCAAGATTGGGCTTTAGCCACTAACTATGGCTACACCTTC; CDR3 protein: CASSQDWALATNYGYTF
J gene: TRBJ2-7; V gene: TRBV29-1; CDR3 length: 13; D gene: NA; clone size: NA; CDR3 DNA: TGCAGCGCGAGGAGTCGCGAATCCTACGAGCAGTACTTC; CDR3 protein: CSARSRESYEQYF
J gene: TRBJ2-5; V gene: TRBV6-5; CDR3 length: 15; D gene: NA; clone size: few; CDR3 DNA: TGTGCCAGCAGTTATGACCTCGCGCGTTACAATGAGCAGTACTTC; CDR3 protein: CASSYDLARYNEQYF
J gene: TRBJ1-2; V gene: TRBV3-1; CDR3 length: 17; D gene: TRBD1; clone size: NA; CDR3 DNA: TGTGCCAGCAGCCAAGAACCGGAGGGGGCTCGGGCGTATGGCTACACCTTC; CDR3 protein: CASSQEPEGARAYGYTF
J gene: TRBJ2-7; V gene: TRBV3-1; CDR3 length: 14; D gene: TRBD1; clone size: few; CDR3 DNA: TGTGCCAGCACTTGGACAGGGGGAAGCTACGAGCAGTACTTC; CDR3 protein: CASTWTGGSYEQYF
J gene: TRBJ2-3; V gene: TRBV24-1; CDR3 length: 16; D gene: TRBD1; clone size: many; CDR3 DNA: TGTGCCACCAGTGACCGACCGGGACAGGGACGAGATACGCAGTATTTT; CDR3 protein: CATSDRPGQGRDTQYF
J gene: TRBJ2-7; V gene: TRBV5-1; CDR3 length: 13; D gene: NA; clone size: NA; CDR3 DNA: TGCGCCAGCAGCTATCTTCCTACCTACGAGCAGTACTTC; CDR3 protein: CASSYLPTYEQYF
J gene: TRBJ2-7; V gene: TRBV7-9; CDR3 length: 14; D gene: NA; clone size: few; CDR3 DNA: TGTGCCAGCAGCTTAGAAGGATCCAACTACGAGCAGTACTTC; CDR3 protein: CASSLEGSNYEQYF
J gene: TRBJ2-5; V gene: TRBV29-1; CDR3 length: 13; D gene: NA; clone size: NA; CDR3 DNA: TGCAGCGCCCGGACAGTCTTCGGCGAGACCCTGTACTTC; CDR3 protein: CSARTVFGETLYF
J gene: TRBJ1-3; V gene: TRBV20-1; CDR3 length: 14; D gene: NA; clone size: NA; CDR3 DNA: TGCAGTGCTCCCCCCATGGGGGGTGGAAACACCATATATTTT; CDR3 protein: CSAPPMGGGNTIYF
J gene: TRBJ2-7; V gene: TRBV10-3; CDR3 length: 15; D gene: TRBD1; clone size: few; CDR3 DNA: TGTGCCATCAGTGAGCCTAACAGGGGAACCTACGAGCAGTACTTC; CDR3 protein: CAISEPNRGTYEQYF